Here is one TCR beta chain with its context. The antigen remains unidentified. The sample is drawn from a study of T cell repertoires in cytomegalovirus infection. At the level of the study: Matching HLA type, along with CMV infection, was indicated by public TCR beta signatures. Study findings and constraints: CMV carriers having the relevant HLA were flagged by cumulative public TCR beta family frequency. HLA-C-restricted, CMV-specific TCR beta clonotypes were dominant ex vivo.

TCRdb reprocessed the reads via MiXCR and lists one record per CDR3 protein. The table records a few hundred thousand distinct CDR3 sequences, 26% of them present only once. The germline gives CDR1 MGHRA, CDR2 YSYEKL. The CDR3 runs 14 residues. Trimming cost V 2 bases and J 5 bases, with 9 bases left between them. What was sequenced was PBMCs. The receptor was derived from a human donor in good health (CMV status not recorded). Some clones in this sample may be carry-over from other donors' samples. The chain employs TRBV4-1 and TRBJ2-2; D possibly uses TRBD1 or TRBD2 (5 bases each). The CDR3 region is CASSQKWGTGELFF. In DNA, the CDR3 is TGCGCCAGCAGCCAAAAATGGGGGACCGGGGAGCTGTTTTTT.